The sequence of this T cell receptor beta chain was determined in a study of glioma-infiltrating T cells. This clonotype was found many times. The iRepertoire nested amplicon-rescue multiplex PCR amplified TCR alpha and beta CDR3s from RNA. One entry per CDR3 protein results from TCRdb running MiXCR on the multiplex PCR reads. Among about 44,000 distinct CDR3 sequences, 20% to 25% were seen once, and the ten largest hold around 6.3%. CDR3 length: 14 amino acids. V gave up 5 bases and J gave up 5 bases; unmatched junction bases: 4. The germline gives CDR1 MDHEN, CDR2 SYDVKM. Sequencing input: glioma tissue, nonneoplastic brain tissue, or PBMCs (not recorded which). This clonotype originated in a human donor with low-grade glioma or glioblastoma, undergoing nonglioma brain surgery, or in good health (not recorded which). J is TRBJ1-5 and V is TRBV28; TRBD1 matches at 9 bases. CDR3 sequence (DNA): TGTGCCAGCAGTCCCGGGACAGGGCATCAGCCCCAGCATTTT. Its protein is CASSPGTGHQPQHF. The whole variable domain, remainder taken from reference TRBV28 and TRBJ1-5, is DVKVTQSSRYLVKRTGEKVFLECVQDMDHENMFWYRQDPGLGLRLIYFSYDVKMKEKGDIPEGYSVSREKKERFSLILESASTNQTSMYLCASSPGTGHQPQHFGDGTRLSIL.